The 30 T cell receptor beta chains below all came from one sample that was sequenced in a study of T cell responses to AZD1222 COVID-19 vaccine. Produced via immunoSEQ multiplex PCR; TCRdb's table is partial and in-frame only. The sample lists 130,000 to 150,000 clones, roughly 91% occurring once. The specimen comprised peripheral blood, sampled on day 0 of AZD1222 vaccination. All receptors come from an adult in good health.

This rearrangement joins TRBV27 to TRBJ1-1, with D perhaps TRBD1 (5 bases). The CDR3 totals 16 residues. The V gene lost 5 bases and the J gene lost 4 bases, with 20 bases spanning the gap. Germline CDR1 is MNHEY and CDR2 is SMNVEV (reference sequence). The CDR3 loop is CASSVGRALGGTEAFF. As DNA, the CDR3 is TGTGCCAGCAGTGTCGGACGGGCCCTTGGGGGCACTGAAGCTTTCTTT.

CDR3: CASSLRSPLHF. CDR3 nucleotides: TGTGCCAGCAGTTTGAGGTCACCCCTCCACTTT. The chain uses TRBV28 and TRBJ1-6; D call uncertain. Germline CDR1 MDHEN, CDR2 SYDVKM. The V and J ends lost 3 bases and 10 bases respectively, with 4 bases between them. This CDR3 comprises 11 residues.

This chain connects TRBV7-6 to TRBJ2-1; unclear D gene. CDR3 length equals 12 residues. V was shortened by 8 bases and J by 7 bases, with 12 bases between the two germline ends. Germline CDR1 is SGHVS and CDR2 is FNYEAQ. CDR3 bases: TGTGCCAGCGCTACGGTCGCAAATGAGCAGTTCTTC. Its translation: CASATVANEQFF.

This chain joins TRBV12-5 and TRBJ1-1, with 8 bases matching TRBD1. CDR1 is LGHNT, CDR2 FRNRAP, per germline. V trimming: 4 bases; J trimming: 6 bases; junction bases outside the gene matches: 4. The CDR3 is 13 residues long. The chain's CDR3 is CASGSGQGAEAFF. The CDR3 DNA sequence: TGTGCTAGTGGTTCCGGACAGGGTGCTGAAGCTTTCTTT.

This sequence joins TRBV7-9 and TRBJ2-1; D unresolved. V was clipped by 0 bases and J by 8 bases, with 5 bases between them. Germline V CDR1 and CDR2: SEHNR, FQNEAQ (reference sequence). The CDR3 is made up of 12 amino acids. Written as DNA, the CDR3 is TGTGCCAGCAGCTTAGCATGGGATGAGCAGTTCTTC. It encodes CASSLAWDEQFF.

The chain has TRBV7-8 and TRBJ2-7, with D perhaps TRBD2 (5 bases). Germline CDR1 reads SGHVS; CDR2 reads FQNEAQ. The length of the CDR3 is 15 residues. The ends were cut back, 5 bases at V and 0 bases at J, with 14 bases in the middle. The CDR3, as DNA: TGTGCCAGCAGCCTGATTTTTGAGGGCTCCTACGAGCAGTACTTC. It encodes CASSLIFEGSYEQYF.

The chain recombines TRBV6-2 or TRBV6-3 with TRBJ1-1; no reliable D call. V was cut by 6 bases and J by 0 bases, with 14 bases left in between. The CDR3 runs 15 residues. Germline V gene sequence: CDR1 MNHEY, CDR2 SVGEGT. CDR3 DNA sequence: TGTGCCAGCAGCCCCCGTCTCCCCATGAACACTGAAGCTTTCTTT. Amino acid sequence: CASSPRLPMNTEAFF.

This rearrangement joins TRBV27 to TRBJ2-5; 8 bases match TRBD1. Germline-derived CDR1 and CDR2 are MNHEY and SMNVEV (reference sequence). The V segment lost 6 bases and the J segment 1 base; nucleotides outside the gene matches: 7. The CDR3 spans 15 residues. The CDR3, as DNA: TGTGCCAGCAGGAGGACAGGGTTTATCCAAGAGACCCAGTACTTC. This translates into CASRRTGFIQETQYF.

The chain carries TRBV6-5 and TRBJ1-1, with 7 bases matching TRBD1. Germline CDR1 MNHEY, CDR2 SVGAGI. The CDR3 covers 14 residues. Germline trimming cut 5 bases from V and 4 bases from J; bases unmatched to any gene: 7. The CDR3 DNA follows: TGTGCCAGCAGTACCCAAAACAGGGGCACTGAAGCTTTCTTT. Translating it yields CASSTQNRGTEAFF.

This CDR3 is CASSLATSYEQYF. DNA for the CDR3: TGTGCCAGCAGCTTAGCTACCTCCTACGAGCAGTACTTC. The chain uses TRBV11-3 and TRBJ2-7; D gene unclear. From germline, CDR1 is SGHNT and CDR2 YENEEA. The CDR3 runs 13 residues. V shed 1 base and J shed 0 bases, with 4 bases lying between them.

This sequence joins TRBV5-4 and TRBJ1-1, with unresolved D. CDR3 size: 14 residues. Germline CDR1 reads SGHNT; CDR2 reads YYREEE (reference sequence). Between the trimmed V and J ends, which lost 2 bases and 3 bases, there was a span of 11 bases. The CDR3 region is CASSFSWGDTEAFF. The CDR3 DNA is TGTGCCAGCAGCTTTTCTTGGGGTGACACTGAAGCTTTCTTT.

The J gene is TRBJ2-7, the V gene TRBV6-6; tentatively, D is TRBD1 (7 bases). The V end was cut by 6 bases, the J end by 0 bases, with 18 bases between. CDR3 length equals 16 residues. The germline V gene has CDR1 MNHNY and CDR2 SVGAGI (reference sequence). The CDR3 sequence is CASSSRGQGGSYEQYF. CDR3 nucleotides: TGTGCCAGCAGCTCCCGGGGGCAGGGGGGCTCCTACGAGCAGTACTTC.

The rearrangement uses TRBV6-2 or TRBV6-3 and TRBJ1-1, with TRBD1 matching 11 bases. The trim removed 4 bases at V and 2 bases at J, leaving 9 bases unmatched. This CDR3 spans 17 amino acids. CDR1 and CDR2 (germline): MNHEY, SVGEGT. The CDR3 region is CASSFPPDRGQNTEAFF. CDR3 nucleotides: TGTGCCAGCAGTTTCCCCCCGGACAGGGGGCAAAACACTGAAGCTTTCTTT.

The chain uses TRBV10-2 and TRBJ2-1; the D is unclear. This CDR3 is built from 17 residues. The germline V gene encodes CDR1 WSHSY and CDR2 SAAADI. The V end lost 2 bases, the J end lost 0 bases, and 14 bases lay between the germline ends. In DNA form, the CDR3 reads TGCGCCAGCAGTGAGACCCTGTGGCTAGACTCCTACAATGAGCAGTTCTTC. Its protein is CASSETLWLDSYNEQFF.

CDR3 nucleotide sequence: TGCGCCAGCAGCCCCGAGGGGGAGCGGGGGGTCTACAATGAGCAGTTCTTC. Its protein is CASSPEGERGVYNEQFF. The V call is TRBV5-1, the J call TRBJ2-1; TRBD2 matches 9 bases. In germline, CDR1 is SGHRS, CDR2 YFSETQ. The V and J ends lost 4 bases and 3 bases, in that order; junction bases with no gene match: 11. The CDR3 length is 17 residues.

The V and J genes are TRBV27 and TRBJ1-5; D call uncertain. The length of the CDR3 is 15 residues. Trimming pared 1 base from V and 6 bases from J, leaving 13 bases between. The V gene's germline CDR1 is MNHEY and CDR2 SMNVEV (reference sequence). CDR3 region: CASSLFSTASQPQHF. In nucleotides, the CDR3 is TGTGCCAGCAGTTTATTTTCGACGGCCTCTCAGCCCCAGCATTTT.

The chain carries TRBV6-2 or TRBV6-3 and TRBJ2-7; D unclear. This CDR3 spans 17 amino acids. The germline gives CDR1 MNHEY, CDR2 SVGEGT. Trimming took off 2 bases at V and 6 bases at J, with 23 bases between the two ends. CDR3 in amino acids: CASSYNMADGFSVEQYF. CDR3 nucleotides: TGTGCCAGCAGTTACAACATGGCCGACGGGTTTTCGGTCGAGCAGTACTTC.

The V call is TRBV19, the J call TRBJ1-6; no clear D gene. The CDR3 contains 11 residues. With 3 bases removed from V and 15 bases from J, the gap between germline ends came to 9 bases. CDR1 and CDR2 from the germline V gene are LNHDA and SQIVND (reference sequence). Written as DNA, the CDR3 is TGTGCCAGTAGTATCGGCAGGAACCTCCACTTT. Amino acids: CASSIGRNLHF.

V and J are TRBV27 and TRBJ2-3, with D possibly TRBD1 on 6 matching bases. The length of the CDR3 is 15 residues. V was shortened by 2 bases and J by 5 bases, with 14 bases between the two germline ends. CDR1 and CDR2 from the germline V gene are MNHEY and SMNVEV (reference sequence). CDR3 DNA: TGTGCCAGCAGTTTAGGCACAGGGTGGATAGATACGCAGTATTTT. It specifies CASSLGTGWIDTQYF.

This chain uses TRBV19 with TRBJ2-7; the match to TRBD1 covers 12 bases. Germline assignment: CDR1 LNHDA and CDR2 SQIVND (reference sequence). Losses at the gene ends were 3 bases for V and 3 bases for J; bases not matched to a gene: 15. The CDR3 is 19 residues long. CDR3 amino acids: CASSMLIRGTGGRIYEQYF. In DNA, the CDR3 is TGTGCCAGTAGTATGCTTATAAGGGGGACAGGGGGCCGTATCTACGAGCAGTACTTC.

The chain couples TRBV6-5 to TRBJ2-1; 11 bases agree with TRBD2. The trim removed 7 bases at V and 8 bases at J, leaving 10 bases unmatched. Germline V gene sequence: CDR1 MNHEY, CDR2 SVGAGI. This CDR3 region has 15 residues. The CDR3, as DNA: TGTGCCAGCAATAGCGGGGGGGCCGGTGCATATGAGCAGTTCTTC. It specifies CASNSGGAGAYEQFF.

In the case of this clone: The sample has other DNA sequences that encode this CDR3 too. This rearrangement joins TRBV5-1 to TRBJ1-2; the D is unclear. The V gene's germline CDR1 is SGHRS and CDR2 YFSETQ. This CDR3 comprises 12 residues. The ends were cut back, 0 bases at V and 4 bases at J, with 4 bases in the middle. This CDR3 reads CASSLEGYGYTF. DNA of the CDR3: TGCGCCAGCAGCTTGGAAGGCTATGGCTACACCTTC.

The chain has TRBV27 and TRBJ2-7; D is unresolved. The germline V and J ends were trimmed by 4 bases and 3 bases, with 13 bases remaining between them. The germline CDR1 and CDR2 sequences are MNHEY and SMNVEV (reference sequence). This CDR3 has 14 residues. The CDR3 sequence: CASSSARKGYEQYF. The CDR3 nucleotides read TGTGCCAGCAGTTCTGCCAGGAAAGGCTACGAGCAGTACTTC.

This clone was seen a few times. The DNA of the CDR3 is TGTGCCAGCACCGGGACTAGCGGGAGGAGAGGGCAGTACTTC. Its protein is CASTGTSGRRGQYF. The chain is built from TRBV25-1 and TRBJ2-7, with TRBD2 matching 15 bases. This CDR3 is 14 amino acids long. Germline V gene data show CDR1 as MGHDK and CDR2 as SYGVNS. V shed 7 bases and J 9 bases; nucleotides not matched to a gene: 7.

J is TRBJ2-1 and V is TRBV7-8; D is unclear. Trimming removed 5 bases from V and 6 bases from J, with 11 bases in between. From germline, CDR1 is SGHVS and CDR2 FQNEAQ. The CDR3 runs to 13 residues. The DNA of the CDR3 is TGTGCCAGCAGCCGTTCATGGGGCAATGAGCAGTTCTTC. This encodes CASSRSWGNEQFF.

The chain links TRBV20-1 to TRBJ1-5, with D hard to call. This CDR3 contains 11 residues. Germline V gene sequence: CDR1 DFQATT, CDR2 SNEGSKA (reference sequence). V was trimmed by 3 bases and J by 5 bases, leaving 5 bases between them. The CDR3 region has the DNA TGCAGTGCTAGCGCTGATCAGCCCCAGCATTTT. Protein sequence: CSASADQPQHF.

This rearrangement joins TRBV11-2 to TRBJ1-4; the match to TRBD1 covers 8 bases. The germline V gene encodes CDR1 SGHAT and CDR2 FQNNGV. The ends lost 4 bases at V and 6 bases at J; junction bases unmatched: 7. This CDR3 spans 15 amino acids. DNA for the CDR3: TGTGCCAGCAGCTCGCCGACAGGGGTAGATGAAAAACTGTTTTTT. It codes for CASSSPTGVDEKLFF.

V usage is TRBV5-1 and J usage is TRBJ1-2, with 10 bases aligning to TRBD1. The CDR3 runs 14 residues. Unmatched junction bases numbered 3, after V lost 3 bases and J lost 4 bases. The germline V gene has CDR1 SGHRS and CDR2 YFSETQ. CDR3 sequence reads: CASSSTGGGYGYTF. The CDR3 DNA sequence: TGCGCCAGCAGCTCGACAGGGGGCGGCTATGGCTACACCTTC.

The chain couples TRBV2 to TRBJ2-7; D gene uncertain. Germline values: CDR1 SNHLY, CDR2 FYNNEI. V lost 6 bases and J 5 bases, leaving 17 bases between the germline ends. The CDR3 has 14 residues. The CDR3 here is CASRVKGPNDEQYF. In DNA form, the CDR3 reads TGTGCCAGCAGAGTCAAGGGCCCCAACGACGAGCAGTACTTC.

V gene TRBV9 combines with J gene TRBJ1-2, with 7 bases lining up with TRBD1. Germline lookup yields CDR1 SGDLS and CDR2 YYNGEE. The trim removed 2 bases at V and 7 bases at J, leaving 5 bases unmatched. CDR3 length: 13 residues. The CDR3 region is CASSVRQGAGYTF. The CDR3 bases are TGTGCCAGCAGCGTGAGACAGGGAGCTGGCTACACCTTC.